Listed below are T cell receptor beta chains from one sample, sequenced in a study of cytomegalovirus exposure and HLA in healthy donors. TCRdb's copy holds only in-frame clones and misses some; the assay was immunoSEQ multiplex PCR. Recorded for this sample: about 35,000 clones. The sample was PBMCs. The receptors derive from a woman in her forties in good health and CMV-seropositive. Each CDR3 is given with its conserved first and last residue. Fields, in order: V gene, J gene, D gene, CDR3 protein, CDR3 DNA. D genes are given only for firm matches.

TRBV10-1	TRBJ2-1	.	CASSEGGSSYNEQFF	TGCGCCAGCAGTGAAGGTGGGAGCTCCTACAATGAGCAGTTCTTC
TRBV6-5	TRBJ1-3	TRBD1	CASSSDRAGNTIYF	TGTGCCAGCAGTTCCGACAGGGCTGGAAACACCATATATTTT
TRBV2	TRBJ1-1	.	CASRPPAGSEAFF	TGTGCCAGCAGGCCTCCGGCGGGGTCTGAAGCTTTCTTT
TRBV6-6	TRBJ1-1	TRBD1	CASCIQGAGTEAFF	TGTGCCAGCTGCATACAGGGGGCCGGCACTGAAGCTTTCTTT
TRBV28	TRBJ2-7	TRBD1	CASSLSQTGPYEQYF	TGTGCCAGCAGTTTATCCCAGACAGGGCCCTACGAGCAGTACTTC
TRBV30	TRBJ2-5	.	CAWSPPNGETQYF	TGTGCCTGGAGTCCCCCTAACGGAGAGACCCAGTACTTC
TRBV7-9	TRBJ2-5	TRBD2	CASSPGGDPQETQYF	TGTGCCAGCAGCCCTGGGGGGGATCCGCAAGAGACCCAGTACTTC
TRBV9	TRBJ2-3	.	CASSVGLERTDTQYF	TGTGCCAGCAGCGTAGGACTAGAACGCACAGATACGCAGTATTTT
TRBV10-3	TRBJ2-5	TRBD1	CAISETGGQETQYF	TGTGCCATCAGCGAGACAGGGGGACAAGAGACCCAGTACTTC
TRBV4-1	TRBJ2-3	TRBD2	CASSQAPVAGGADTQYF	TGCGCCAGCAGCCAAGCGCCAGTGGCGGGAGGGGCAGATACGCAGTATTTT
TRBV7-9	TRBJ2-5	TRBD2	CASSFHSGRARETQYF	TGTGCCAGCAGCTTTCATAGCGGGAGGGCCAGGGAGACCCAGTACTTC
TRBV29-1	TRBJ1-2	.	CSVEGGRLNYGYTF	TGCAGCGTTGAAGGTGGCAGGCTTAACTATGGCTACACCTTC
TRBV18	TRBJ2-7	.	CASSLQAYEQYF	TGTGCCAGCTCACTACAGGCCTACGAGCAGTACTTC
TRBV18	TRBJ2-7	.	CASSPLSGSAYEQYF	TGTGCCAGCTCACCATTATCAGGTTCCGCCTACGAGCAGTACTTC
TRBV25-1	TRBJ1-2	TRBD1	CASSAAGGGNGYTF	TGTGCCAGCAGTGCGGCAGGGGGAGGTAATGGCTACACCTTC
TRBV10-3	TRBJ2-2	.	CAIRGTPNTGELFF	TGTGCCATCAGAGGGACACCGAACACCGGGGAGCTGTTTTTT
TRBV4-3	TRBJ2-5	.	CASSQDTGKETQYF	TGCGCCAGCAGCCAAGATACAGGAAAAGAGACCCAGTACTTC
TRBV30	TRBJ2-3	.	CAWVVGDTDTQYF	TGTGCCTGGGTGGTAGGGGACACAGATACGCAGTATTTT
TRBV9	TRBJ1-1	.	CASSEDISTEAFF	TGTGCCAGCAGCGAGGACATCTCCACTGAAGCTTTCTTT
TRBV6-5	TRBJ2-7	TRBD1	CASRTRGYEQYF	TGTGCCAGCAGGACCAGGGGGTACGAGCAGTACTTC
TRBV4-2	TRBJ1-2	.	CASSQPPGLGGYTF	TGTGCCAGCAGCCAACCTCCGGGGTTGGGCGGCTACACCTTC
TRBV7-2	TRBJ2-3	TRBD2	CASSVGTSGSPPDTQYF	TGTGCCAGCAGCGTCGGGACTAGCGGGAGCCCCCCAGATACGCAGTATTTT
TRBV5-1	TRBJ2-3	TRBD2	CASSLGTSQSTDTQYF	TGCGCCAGCAGCCTCGGGACTAGTCAGAGCACAGATACGCAGTATTTT
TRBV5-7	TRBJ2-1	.	CASRGAVSYNEQFF	TGTGCCAGCAGAGGAGCGGTTTCCTACAATGAGCAGTTCTTC
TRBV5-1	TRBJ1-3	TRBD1	CASSHDRGSGNTIYF	TGCGCCAGCAGCCATGACAGGGGCAGTGGAAACACCATATATTTT
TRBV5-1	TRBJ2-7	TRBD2	CASSYRLAGGDEQYF	TGCGCCAGCAGCTACCGACTAGCGGGAGGGGACGAGCAGTACTTC
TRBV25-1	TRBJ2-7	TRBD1	CASRPSQGAYEQYF	TGTGCCAGCAGACCCTCGCAGGGGGCCTACGAGCAGTACTTC
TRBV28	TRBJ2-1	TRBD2	CASSLGLAGYNEQFF	TGTGCCAGCAGTTTGGGACTAGCGGGGTACAATGAGCAGTTCTTC
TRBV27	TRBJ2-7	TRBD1	CASSLGDRGLYEQYF	TGTGCCAGCAGTTTAGGGGACAGGGGGCTGTACGAGCAGTACTTC
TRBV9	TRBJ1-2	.	CASSDRFGYTF	TGTGCCAGCAGCGATCGGTTTGGCTACACCTTC
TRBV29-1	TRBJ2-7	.	CSVGDLAYEQYF	TGCAGCGTTGGCGACCTAGCCTACGAGCAGTACTTC
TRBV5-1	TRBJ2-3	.	CASSTGSTDTQYF	TGCGCCAGCAGTACAGGAAGCACAGATACGCAGTATTTT
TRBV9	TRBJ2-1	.	CASSVAEKTEQFF	TGTGCCAGCAGCGTAGCCGAGAAAACTGAGCAGTTCTTC
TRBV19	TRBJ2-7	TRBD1	CASRTMTGTGEQYF	TGTGCCAGTAGAACTATGACAGGGACGGGCGAGCAGTACTTC
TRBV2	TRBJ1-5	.	CASSEFRDNDQPQHF	TGTGCCAGCAGTGAATTTCGGGACAATGATCAGCCCCAGCATTTT
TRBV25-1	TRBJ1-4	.	CASSEWAGEKLFF	TGTGCCAGCAGTGAATGGGCGGGGGAAAAACTGTTTTTT
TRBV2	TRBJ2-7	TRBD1	CASRARDSPFYEQYF	TGTGCCAGCAGGGCCCGGGACAGTCCTTTCTACGAGCAGTACTTC
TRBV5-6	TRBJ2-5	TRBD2	CASSDGRETQYF	TGTGCCAGCAGTGACGGGAGGGAGACCCAGTACTTC
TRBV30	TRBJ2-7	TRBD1	CAWSVGTAVEQYF	TGTGCCTGGAGTGTTGGGACAGCGGTCGAGCAGTACTTC
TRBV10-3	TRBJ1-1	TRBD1	CAISAPGQKNTEAFF	TGTGCCATCAGTGCACCGGGACAGAAGAACACTGAAGCTTTCTTT
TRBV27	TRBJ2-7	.	CASSRTSSYEQYF	TGTGCCAGCAGTCGGACAAGCTCCTACGAGCAGTACTTC
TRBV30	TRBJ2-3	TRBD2	CAWGVGLAGVTSTDTQYF	TGTGCCTGGGGTGTTGGGCTAGCGGGAGTGACGAGCACAGATACGCAGTATTTT
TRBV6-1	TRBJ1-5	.	CASGPSGGQPQHF	TGTGCCAGCGGGCCAAGCGGTGGCCAGCCCCAGCATTTT
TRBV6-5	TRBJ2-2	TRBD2	CASSYLAGNAGELFF	TGTGCCAGCAGTTACTTAGCGGGCAACGCCGGGGAGCTGTTTTTT
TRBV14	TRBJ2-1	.	CASSQRRIGEQFF	TGTGCCAGCAGCCAGAGGAGGATCGGAGAGCAGTTCTTC
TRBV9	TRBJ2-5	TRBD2	CASSILADEETQYF	TGTGCCAGCAGCATACTAGCGGATGAAGAGACCCAGTACTTC
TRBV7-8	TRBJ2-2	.	CASSLRANRGTGELFF	TGTGCCAGCAGCTTAAGGGCTAATAGGGGAACCGGGGAGCTGTTTTTT
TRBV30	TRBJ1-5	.	CAWTSSVGQPQHF	TGTGCCTGGACCTCAAGCGTGGGTCAGCCCCAGCATTTT
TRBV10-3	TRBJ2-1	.	CAISDAAVSYNEQFF	TGTGCCATCAGTGATGCGGCAGTCTCCTACAATGAGCAGTTCTTC
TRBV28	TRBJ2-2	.	CASSKLESLDTGELFF	TGTGCCAGCAGCAAACTCGAGAGTCTGGACACCGGGGAGCTGTTTTTT
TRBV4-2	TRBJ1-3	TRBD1	CASSQESIQGNSGNTIYF	TGTGCCAGCAGCCAAGAGTCTATACAGGGGAACTCTGGAAACACCATATATTTT
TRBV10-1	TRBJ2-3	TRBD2	CASSELAGDTQYF	TGCGCCAGCAGTGAACTAGCGGGGGATACGCAGTATTTT
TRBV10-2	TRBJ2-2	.	CASIWPTGELFF	TGCGCCAGCATCTGGCCCACCGGGGAGCTGTTTTTT
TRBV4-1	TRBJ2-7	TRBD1	CASSQGQGPKDEQYF	TGCGCCAGCAGCCAAGGACAGGGGCCGAAGGACGAGCAGTACTTC
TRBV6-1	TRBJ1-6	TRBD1	CASSDRPGQGANSPLHF	TGTGCCAGCAGTGATCGTCCGGGACAGGGGGCAAATTCACCCCTCCACTTT
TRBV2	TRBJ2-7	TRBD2	CASSEALWRLAGESRYEQYF	TGTGCCAGCAGTGAAGCGCTTTGGAGACTAGCGGGAGAAAGCAGGTACGAGCAGTACTTC
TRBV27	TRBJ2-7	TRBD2	CASSSSGRAAYEQYF	TGTGCCAGCAGTTCTAGCGGGAGGGCCGCCTACGAGCAGTACTTC
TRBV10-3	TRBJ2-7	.	CATTGLSGREQYF	TGTGCCACTACGGGACTCTCGGGCCGCGAGCAGTACTTC
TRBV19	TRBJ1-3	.	CASSADRSSGNTIYF	TGTGCCAGTAGCGCAGACAGGAGCTCTGGAAACACCATATATTTT
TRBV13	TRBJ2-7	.	CASSLPSGYEQYF	TGTGCCAGCAGCTTACCTTCCGGCTACGAGCAGTACTTC